This T cell receptor (beta chain) was found in a study of response to subunit inactivated influenza vaccine. Study findings and constraints: Each seasonal influenza vaccination, the authors suggested, recruits few new T cells.

Germline values: CDR1 SGHTA, CDR2 FQGNSA. Germline trimming cut 1 base from V and 1 base from J; bases unmatched to any gene: 3. This CDR3 comprises 15 residues. TCRdb recomputed calls from the RT-PCR reads with MiXCR, one row per CDR3 protein. The sample contains about 800,000 distinct CDR3 sequences, approximately 21% of which appear only once. This clonotype was counted a few times. The target antigen is unknown. The rearrangement joins TRBV7-2 to TRBJ2-7, with TRBD1 identical over 8 bases. The sequence derives from a man aged 50-60 years who received an inactivated influenza vaccine. The sample consisted of PBMCs from blood, taken around 5 days after vaccination. This chain's CDR3 is CASSLEGQASYEQYF. CDR3 nucleotides: TGTGCCAGCAGCTTAGAGGGACAGGCTTCCTACGAGCAGTACTTC.